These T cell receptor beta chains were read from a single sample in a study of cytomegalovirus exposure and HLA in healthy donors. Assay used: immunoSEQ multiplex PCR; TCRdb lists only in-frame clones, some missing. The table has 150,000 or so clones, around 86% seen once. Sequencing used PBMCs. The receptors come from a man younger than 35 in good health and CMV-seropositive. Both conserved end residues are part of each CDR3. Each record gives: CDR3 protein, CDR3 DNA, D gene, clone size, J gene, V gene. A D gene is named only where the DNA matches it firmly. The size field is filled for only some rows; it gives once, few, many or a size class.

CDR3 protein: CASRPGRGGTGDGEQYF; CDR3 DNA: TGTGCCAGCAGGCCCGGCCGGGGGGGGACAGGGGACGGGGAGCAGTACTTC; D gene: TRBD1; clone size: once; J gene: TRBJ2-7; V gene: TRBV4-2
CDR3 protein: CASRATGDGSPLHF; CDR3 DNA: TGTGCCAGCAGAGCAACAGGGGACGGTTCACCCCTCCACTTT; D gene: TRBD1; clone size: .; J gene: TRBJ1-6; V gene: TRBV6-6
CDR3 protein: CASSSTGGALGELFF; CDR3 DNA: TGCGCCAGCAGCTCCACGGGGGGGGCCCTCGGGGAGCTGTTTTTT; D gene: TRBD2; clone size: .; J gene: TRBJ2-2; V gene: TRBV5-1
CDR3 protein: CASSLDRGGPYGYTF; CDR3 DNA: TGTGCCAGCAGCTTAGATAGGGGCGGACCCTATGGCTACACCTTC; D gene: .; clone size: .; J gene: TRBJ1-2; V gene: TRBV7-2
CDR3 protein: CALGTNNEQFF; CDR3 DNA: TGTGCCCTCGGGACTAACAATGAGCAGTTCTTC; D gene: TRBD2; clone size: .; J gene: TRBJ2-1; V gene: TRBV10-3
CDR3 protein: CASSQEQGGPFYEQYF; CDR3 DNA: TGTGCCAGCAGCCAAGAACAGGGGGGCCCCTTTTACGAGCAGTACTTC; D gene: TRBD1; clone size: .; J gene: TRBJ2-7; V gene: TRBV4-2
CDR3 protein: CASSQDRGAQNTEAFF; CDR3 DNA: TGCGCCAGCAGCCAAGACCGCGGGGCACAGAACACTGAAGCTTTCTTT; D gene: .; clone size: .; J gene: TRBJ1-1; V gene: TRBV4-3
CDR3 protein: CASSLRYGYTF; CDR3 DNA: TGTGCCAGCAGTTTACGCTATGGCTACACCTTC; D gene: .; clone size: .; J gene: TRBJ1-2; V gene: TRBV28
CDR3 protein: CASSVESGRSDTQYF; CDR3 DNA: TGTGCCAGCAGCGTAGAAAGCGGGAGGTCAGATACGCAGTATTTT; D gene: TRBD2; clone size: .; J gene: TRBJ2-3; V gene: TRBV9
CDR3 protein: CASSEAPTGELFF; CDR3 DNA: TGTGCCAGCAGTGAAGCCCCGACCGGGGAGCTGTTTTTT; D gene: .; clone size: .; J gene: TRBJ2-2; V gene: TRBV2
CDR3 protein: CASSLIQPGNTEAFF; CDR3 DNA: TGTGCCAGCAGCCTCATACAACCGGGGAACACTGAAGCTTTCTTT; D gene: .; clone size: once; J gene: TRBJ1-1; V gene: TRBV4-2
CDR3 protein: CSVALRAMGDTQYF; CDR3 DNA: TGCAGCGTTGCTCTGCGGGCGATGGGGGATACGCAGTATTTT; D gene: .; clone size: .; J gene: TRBJ2-3; V gene: TRBV29-1
CDR3 protein: CAWSEGTGNQPQHF; CDR3 DNA: TGTGCCTGGAGTGAGGGGACAGGTAATCAGCCCCAGCATTTT; D gene: TRBD1; clone size: .; J gene: TRBJ1-5; V gene: TRBV30
CDR3 protein: CASSLYDSPSSYNEQFF; CDR3 DNA: TGTGCCAGCAGCTTATATGACAGTCCGAGCTCCTACAATGAGCAGTTCTTC; D gene: .; clone size: once; J gene: TRBJ2-1; V gene: TRBV7-8
CDR3 protein: CASSLGSYGYTF; CDR3 DNA: TGTGCCAGCAGCTTAGGCAGCTATGGCTACACCTTC; D gene: .; clone size: few; J gene: TRBJ1-2; V gene: TRBV7-2